This paragraph covers one T cell receptor beta chain sequence. Antigen unknown. This entry belongs to a study of CD8 T cells in Susac syndrome. Sequencing of TCR beta was carried out in blood CD8+ and CD4+ T cells. Both CD4+ and CD8+ T cells were negatively isolated, and TEMRA cells underwent FACS enrichment. Overall study results and limits: As acknowledged by the study, its TCR sequencing and HLA analysis included a relatively small number of individuals.

An amount of RNA that ranged from about 0.45 to 1 ug was reverse transcribed with random hexamers. TCRdb reanalysed the immunoSEQ multiplex PCR reads using MiXCR and keeps one entry per CDR3 protein. The repertoire has about 250,000 distinct CDR3 sequences, over 85% of them found once; the top ten carry approximately 0.07%. The CDR3 contains 16 residues. CDR1 KGHDR and CDR2 SFDVKD come from the germline V gene. The germline V and J ends were trimmed by 10 bases and 3 bases, with 23 bases remaining between them. The gene calls are TRBV24-1 and TRBJ1-1; no reliable D call. The source is a human donor with multiple sclerosis. Sequenced sample: CD4+ T cells from PBMCs. The CDR3 reads CATGGREDAADTEAFF. In DNA, the CDR3 is TGTGCCACGGGAGGTCGGGAGGACGCCGCGGACACTGAAGCTTTCTTT.